This T cell receptor (beta chain) was sequenced in a study of shared clonotypes between healthy human individuals (TCRdb year 2020). For the wider study: Two women and a few men aged 18 to 49 years were included in the cohort. To increase sequencing depth and limit assay-specific biases, different laboratories used diverse techniques to prepare libraries and sequence TCR repertoires. Between about 0.8 and 9.5 billion PBMCs per donor were obtained by leukapheresis. Blood TCR repertoires of several healthy adults were deeply sequenced to estimate repertoire size and the extent of clonotype sharing between individuals. Per donor, three plates each were used for CD4 naive and CD4 memory, two for CD8 naive, and one for CD8 memory. Here is what the overall study found, with its caveats: Larger estimated clonotype richness was generally found for naive subsets than for memory subsets. Compared with non-shared clonotypes, the clonotypes found in all four sorted-subset donors had higher generation probabilities. Pairwise subsampling indicated that sequencing depth was expected to affect the degree of clonotype sharing among donors. The small number of donors limited the genetic and exposure-history diversity represented. Sharing across a few donors was observed for approximately 5% of naive CD4, 3.5% of naive CD8, 2% to 2.5% of memory CD4, and about 0.4% of memory CD8 clonotypes. Sampling was limited to blood, and TCR repertoires in tissue likely differ from TCR repertoires in blood. Rarefaction of sorted-subset datasets indicated incomplete sequencing despite the large sequencing depth.

The junction carries 18 bases between V and J, which are trimmed by 0 bases and 9 bases respectively. The CDR3 numbers 16 residues from cysteine through phenylalanine. The retained sequence is limited to the CDR3, 48 bases, with the frame set at the first base. For CDR1 and CDR2, the germline V gene lists SGHVS and FQNEAQ. Of note for this clone: The clone's antigen remains unknown. Base qualities are not provided; no much larger clone lies one nucleotide away.

Using the deep immunoSEQ assay, multiplex PCR amplified TCR CDR3 regions from genomic DNA. Genomic DNA extracted from each cell subset was distributed evenly over all wells of several immunoSEQ 96-well plates, and each plate served as one replicate. For sorted subsets, approximately 200 ng of genomic DNA, equivalent to 25,000 to 35,000 T cell genomes, went into each replicate PCR. Purified libraries were measured with a Qubit 3.0 fluorometer, size-checked on a Bioanalyzer 2100, and measured again with the KAPA Library Quantification kit. A separate single-read 150-cycle Illumina NextSeq 550 flow cell was used to sequence each immunoSEQ 96-well plate. The study's own analysis went as follows. Because only junctional sequences without quality scores were contained in the immunoSEQ output, filtering matching that applied to full-length reads could not be performed. Sequences were annotated with PyIR, a Python wrapper for IgBLAST v1.9, and V/J genes and CDR3 were assigned using IMGT germline references. Reads with weak V/J assignments (E-value above 1e-6), missing CDR3, stop codons, out-of-frame junctions, or ambiguous translated residues were removed. V3J clonotypes were defined as sequences sharing an identical inferred V gene, J gene, and CDR3 amino acid sequence. Percentage overlap between repertoires was calculated by dividing the number of shared unique clonotypes by the size of the smaller repertoire. Richness of each repertoire was evaluated using RTK rarefaction, the Chao1 estimator, and Recon v2.1 estimates of unobserved clonotypes. Generation probabilities for all TCRbeta clonotypes obtained by the gDNA method from a handful of donors were computed using OLGA. As stored in TCRdb, this immuneACCESS dataset retains in-frame rearrangements with V and J assigned. A fraction of the clones does not appear; measured against another copy, unresolved V genes explain less than half of the discrepancy, and the remainder lacks a known reason. D and trimming were read from the DNA, whereas the V and J calls and clone size are those reported in that table. The sample table contains about 1,500,000 clones; only one count was recorded for roughly 96% of them. The ten largest clonotypes hold 1% to 1.5% of the sample.

The donors were healthy, HIV-negative adults who had no recently reported acute infections or vaccinations. All donors were Caucasian adults living in Nashville, Tennessee, USA. CD4+ T cells were enriched through magnetic negative selection, after which naive cells were positively selected on CD45RA and the remaining negative fraction served as the memory subset. Blood was collected by leukapheresis, and PBMCs were isolated by Ficoll-Histopaque density gradient centrifugation and then cryopreserved in liquid nitrogen vapor phase. Analytical flow cytometry was used to check the purity and quantity of every magnetically sorted T cell population. Genomic DNA was isolated from each sorted fraction and quantified by UV absorbance on a Nanodrop 2000c.

The chain couples TRBV7-8 to TRBJ1-5; no D gene can be assigned with confidence. This clonotype was sampled from a man in his thirties or forties in good health. The material sequenced was naive CD4+ T cells sorted from blood. This specimen's cell subset or site label, per the study, means: CD45RA+ positively selected. This receptor carries the CDR3 CASSLALGPISGPQHF. The DNA sequence is as follows: TGTGCCAGCAGCTTAGCGTTAGGACCGATTTCAGGGCCCCAGCATTTT.